These 27 T cell receptor beta chains were all obtained from the same sample, sequenced in a study of blood T cells in healthy people across ages. It was with a sample-barcoded 5' primer and a J-beta primer mix that a second PCR of roughly 6 to 12 cycles was run. Using its own MiXCR run on the 5' RACE reads, TCRdb lists one record per CDR3 protein. Here the sample spans roughly 800,000 distinct CDR3 sequences, about 26% being singletons. The sample was also linked to a second study, of T cells of mothers and their children.

Sequenced: blood. The source of these receptors is a boy between 10 and 17 years old in good health.

The sample holds a few counts of this clonotype. V and J are TRBV30 and TRBJ1-1; a weak D match, TRBD1 (5 bases). Germline V gene data show CDR1 as GTSNPN and CDR2 as SVGIG (reference sequence). This CDR3 is built from 13 residues. V dropped 8 bases and J dropped 2 bases, with 15 bases sitting between them. The CDR3 coding sequence is TGTGCCGGGAAACAGGATCTAAACACTGAAGCTTTCTTT. It yields the protein CAGKQDLNTEAFF. The full variable domain, in which reference TRBV30 and TRBJ1-1 provide the parts outside the CDR3, is SQTIHQWPATLVQPVGSPLSLECTVEGTSNPNLYWYRQAAGRGLQLLFYSVGIGQISSEVPQNLSASRPQDRQFILSSKKLLLSDSGFYLCAGKQDLNTEAFFGQGTRLTVV.

This chain joins TRBV20-1 and TRBJ1-4; TRBD1 agrees at 7 bases. With V trimmed by 6 bases and J by 0 bases, 4 bases remained unmatched. The CDR3 is 14 amino acids. The germline V gene has CDR1 DFQATT and CDR2 SNEGSKA (reference sequence). The CDR3 DNA is TGCAGTGCAAGGGACAGCACAACTAATGAAAAACTGTTTTTT. Translation gives CSARDSTTNEKLFF.

This CDR3 reads CASSLEPGREAFF. The CDR3 bases are TGTGCCAGCAGCTTAGAGCCAGGACGTGAAGCTTTCTTT. The chain uses TRBV7-9 and TRBJ1-1; no reliable D call. The germline gives CDR1 SEHNR, CDR2 FQNEAQ (reference sequence). The ends were cut back, 1 base at V and 7 bases at J, with 10 bases in the middle. This CDR3 is built from 13 residues.

The chain employs TRBV9 and TRBJ2-1; maybe TRBD2 (5 bases). The CDR3 sequence is 16 residues long. V was cut by 3 bases and J by 8 bases, with 21 bases left in between. Germline CDR1 is SGDLS and CDR2 is YYNGEE. CDR3 nucleotide sequence: TGTGCCAGCAGCGATCCGCCGACCGGGGAAGTAGATGAGCAGTTCTTC. Residues: CASSDPPTGEVDEQFF.

This clonotype has a handful of counts. The chain links TRBV29-1 to TRBJ2-5; the D is unclear. The better agreement between TRBJ2-1 and the DNA end casts doubt on the J call. CDR3 length: 10 amino acids. Germline CDR1 SQVTM, CDR2 ANQGSEA. The CDR3 is CSVLDTEQFF. The DNA of the CDR3 is TGCAGCGTGCTAGACACTGAGCAGTTCTTC.

This chain joins TRBV6-2 or TRBV6-3 and TRBJ2-1; 10 bases fit TRBD2. Germline V gene lookup returns CDR1 MNHEY and CDR2 SVGEGT. The V segment lost 2 bases and the J segment 6 bases; nucleotides outside the gene matches: 7. This CDR3 has 16 residues. This chain's CDR3 is CASSYPLAGGTNEQFF. CDR3 nucleotide sequence: TGTGCCAGCAGTTACCCCTTAGCGGGGGGCACCAATGAGCAGTTCTTC.

Regarding this clonotype: A much larger clone sits a single nucleotide away, making a read error possible. The chain is built from TRBV15 and TRBJ2-5; 7 nucleotides align to TRBD1. Matching the DNA end better, TRBJ2-7 makes the J call doubtful. The CDR3 extends over 14 amino acids. CDR1 and CDR2 from the germline V gene are LNHNV and YYDKDF (reference sequence). The CDR3 spells CATSPRDSSYEQYF. In DNA, the CDR3 is TGTGCCACCAGCCCCCGGGACAGCTCCTACGAGCAGTACTTC.

This clonotype turned up a few times. The rearrangement links TRBV6-1 to TRBJ2-3, with TRBD2 identical over 8 bases. The CDR3 has 16 residues. J gave up 5 bases and V 3 bases, and 10 bases lay outside the gene matches. CDR1 MNHNS and CDR2 SASEGT come from the germline V gene. CDR3 in DNA: TGTGCCAGCAGTGATAGGGCGGGGGGAGGGGTAGATACGCAGTATTTT. Its protein product is CASSDRAGGGVDTQYF.

This clonotype was recorded a few times. The chain recombines TRBV11-2 with TRBJ1-4; D uncertain. The germline V and J ends were trimmed by 5 bases and 5 bases, with 9 bases remaining between them. The germline V gene has CDR1 SGHAT and CDR2 FQNNGV. CDR3 size: 13 residues. The CDR3 reads CASSPRENEKLFF. CDR3 DNA: TGTGCCAGCAGCCCCCGGGAAAATGAAAAACTGTTTTTT.

In its sample, this clonotype was seen a few times. The rearrangement uses TRBV7-2 and TRBJ1-3; 8 bases align to TRBD1. Germline CDR1 SGHTA, CDR2 FQGNSA. The CDR3 spans 15 residues. J was trimmed by 2 bases and V by 5 bases; bases with no gene match: 5. The CDR3 nucleotides are TGTGCCAGCAGCCCTCAGGGGGCAGCTGGAAACACCATATATTTT. Translating it yields CASSPQGAAGNTIYF.

This rearrangement joins TRBV15 to TRBJ1-1; D ambiguous. Between the trimmed V and J ends, which lost 5 bases and 5 bases, there was a span of 12 bases. Per germline, CDR1 LNHNV and CDR2 YYDKDF (reference sequence). The CDR3 totals 13 residues. In DNA form, the CDR3 reads TGTGCCACCAGCTTCAGCCTGGGGACTGAAGCTTTCTTT. Translation: CATSFSLGTEAFF.

V is TRBV9 and J is TRBJ2-3; TRBD2 matches at 7 bases. The trim removed 2 bases at V and 4 bases at J, leaving 10 bases unmatched. Germline loops: CDR1 SGDLS, CDR2 YYNGEE. This CDR3 spans 16 amino acids. The CDR3 loop reads CASSVHGEGPPDTQYF. The CDR3 DNA is TGTGCCAGCAGCGTGCACGGGGAGGGACCTCCAGATACGCAGTATTTT. Full variable domain (outside the CDR3, taken from reference TRBV9 and TRBJ2-3): DSGVTQTPKHLITATGQRVTLRCSPRSGDLSVYWYQQSLDQGLQFLIQYYNGEERAKGNILERFSAQQFPDLHSELNLSSLELGDSALYFCASSVHGEGPPDTQYFGPGTRLTVL.

This clonotype was found once. The chain recombines TRBV28 with TRBJ1-4; the D gene is possibly TRBD1 (6 bases). Looked up from germline, CDR1 is MDHEN and CDR2 is SYDVKM. With 4 bases removed from V and 4 bases from J, the gap between germline ends came to 13 bases. This CDR3 contains 15 residues. In DNA, the CDR3 is TGTGCCAGCAGTTCACGACAGGCCTTTAATGAAAAACTGTTTTTT. Protein product: CASSSRQAFNEKLFF.

In this sample, this clonotype turned up a few times. The chain uses TRBV9 and TRBJ2-5; 10 positions match TRBD1. The J call may be faulty, since TRBJ2-1 better matches the DNA end. CDR3 length equals 16 residues. The germline V gene encodes CDR1 SGDLS and CDR2 YYNGEE. CDR3 loop: CASSAHRDRGTNEQFF. As DNA, the CDR3 is TGTGCCAGCAGCGCGCACCGGGACAGGGGTACCAATGAGCAGTTCTTC.

The rearrangement uses TRBV6-5 and TRBJ2-1; D is possibly TRBD2 (5 bases). Germline V gene sequence: CDR1 MNHEY, CDR2 SVGAGI. V lost 3 bases and J lost 7, with 13 bases in between. The CDR3 loop spans 14 amino acids. DNA of the CDR3: TGTGCCAGCAGTTATAAGTGGAGGTCGAATGAGCAGTTCTTC. Residues: CASSYKWRSNEQFF.

The V call is TRBV29-1, the J call TRBJ2-1; TRBD2 aligns across 7 bases. V gave up 5 bases and J gave up 9 bases; unmatched junction bases: 7. Per the germline V gene, CDR1 is SQVTM and CDR2 is ANQGSEA. The CDR3 runs to 12 residues. CDR3 region: CSVRRVAGEQFF. Here the CDR3 DNA reads TGCAGCGTTCGAAGGGTAGCGGGTGAGCAGTTCTTC.

The chain combines TRBV18 with TRBJ2-4, with D possibly matching TRBD1 (7 bases). Germline CDR1 is KGHSH and CDR2 is LQKENI. Trimming shortened V by 2 bases and J by 8 bases, and 16 bases separated the two germline ends. The CDR3 contains 15 residues. CDR3 residues: CASSPRYDREDIQYF. The CDR3 DNA reads as TGTGCCAGCTCACCAAGATATGACAGGGAGGACATTCAGTACTTC.

The rearrangement uses TRBV28 and TRBJ2-7; 7 bases line up with TRBD1. Germline V gene data show CDR1 as MDHEN and CDR2 as SYDVKM. This CDR3 has 16 residues. V trimming: 5 bases; J trimming: 2 bases; junction bases outside the gene matches: 12. The CDR3 region is CASSPDREIETYEQYF. The DNA of the CDR3 is TGTGCCAGCAGTCCCGACAGGGAAATTGAAACCTACGAGCAGTACTTC. The complete variable domain, with remaining parts taken from reference TRBV28 and TRBJ2-7, reads DVKVTQSSRYLVKRTGEKVFLECVQDMDHENMFWYRQDPGLGLRLIYFSYDVKMKEKGDIPEGYSVSREKKERFSLILESASTNQTSMYLCASSPDREIETYEQYFGPGTRLTVT.

This chain joins TRBV7-9 and TRBJ2-5; 8 bases fit TRBD1. The ends lost 5 bases at V and 4 bases at J; junction bases unmatched: 6. The CDR3 covers 14 residues. The germline V gene has CDR1 SEHNR and CDR2 FQNEAQ (reference sequence). In nucleotides, the CDR3 is TGTGCCAGCAGCCAAGACAGGGGTTCAGAGACCCAGTACTTC. It codes for CASSQDRGSETQYF.

This chain joins TRBV29-1 and TRBJ1-5; TRBD1 matches at 8 bases. CDR3 length: 14 amino acids. The J segment lost 4 bases and the V segment lost 6 bases, leaving 8 bases of the junction unmatched. Per the germline V gene, CDR1 is SQVTM and CDR2 is ANQGSEA. In DNA form, the CDR3 reads TGCAGCGTAGGCCAGGGGACAGGAAATCAGCCCCAGCATTTT. This encodes CSVGQGTGNQPQHF.

There are many counts of this clonotype. V is TRBV13 and J is TRBJ2-5; 8 bases agree with TRBD2. This CDR3 contains 14 residues. The V segment lost 3 bases and the J segment 1 base; nucleotides outside the gene matches: 1. The germline gives CDR1 PRHDT, CDR2 FYEKMQ (reference sequence). DNA for the CDR3: TGTGCCAGCAGCTTCGGGGGGGTCCAAGAGACCCAGTACTTC. Translating it yields CASSFGGVQETQYF.

This clonotype was recorded many times. The chain uses TRBV7-3 and TRBJ2-1, with D perhaps matching TRBD2 (5 bases). Deletions cut 6 bases from V and 0 bases from J, with 12 bases between. The CDR3 is 15 amino acids. The germline V gene has CDR1 SGHTA and CDR2 FQGTGA. As DNA, the CDR3 is TGTGCCAGCAGTCCCAGCGGTGGCTCCTACAATGAGCAGTTCTTC. It yields the protein CASSPSGGSYNEQFF. Drawing the rest from reference TRBV7-3 and TRBJ2-1, the complete variable domain is GAGVSQTPSNKVTEKGKYVELRCDPISGHTALYWYRQSLGQGPEFLIYFQGTGAADDSGLPNDRFFAVRPEGSVSTLKIQRTERGDSAVYLCASSPSGGSYNEQFFGPGTRLTVL.

In its sample, this clonotype was seen a few times. This chain joins TRBV20-1 and TRBJ2-5; TRBD2 agrees at 10 bases. This CDR3 is built from 15 residues. Germline V gene data show CDR1 as DFQATT and CDR2 as SNEGSKA (reference sequence). J lost 2 bases, V lost 5 bases, and 8 bases had no gene match. The CDR3 sequence: CSAALSGGRQETQYF. For the CDR3, the DNA is TGCAGTGCTGCCCTTAGCGGGGGGCGTCAAGAGACCCAGTACTTC.

In its sample, this clonotype was seen a few times. The V call is TRBV28, the J call TRBJ2-1, with D perhaps TRBD1 (6 bases). Germline V gives CDR1 MDHEN, CDR2 SYDVKM. The CDR3 is 15 amino acids. The V and J ends lost 3 bases and 0 bases respectively, with 9 bases between them. CDR3 protein: CASSFTGRSYNEQFF. For the CDR3, the DNA is TGTGCCAGCAGTTTTACAGGGCGCTCCTACAATGAGCAGTTCTTC.

The chain combines TRBV30 with TRBJ2-1; TRBD2 matches at 10 bases. Gene TRBJ2-7 matches the end of the DNA better, so the J call may be wrong. There are 13 residues in the CDR3. Germline V gene data show CDR1 as GTSNPN and CDR2 as SVGIG (reference sequence). In DNA form, the CDR3 reads TGTGCCTGGAGCCCAGCGGGGGGGTACGAGCAGTACTTC. This translates into CAWSPAGGYEQYF.

The chain joins TRBV29-1 to TRBJ2-4; D remains ambiguous. Germline V gene lookup returns CDR1 SQVTM and CDR2 ANQGSEA. The CDR3 is 13 residues long. Trimming pared 3 bases from V and 0 bases from J, leaving 6 bases between. The CDR3 DNA follows: TGCAGCGTTGAGAAGATAGCCAAAAACATTCAGTACTTC. It specifies CSVEKIAKNIQYF.

The chain joins TRBV12-3 or TRBV12-4 to TRBJ2-3; D unclear. V was clipped by 8 bases and J by 8 bases, with 11 bases between them. This CDR3 is 11 amino acids long. The CDR3 coding sequence is TGTGCCAGCCCTAAGTATGTTACGCAGTATTTT. It is translated as CASPKYVTQYF.